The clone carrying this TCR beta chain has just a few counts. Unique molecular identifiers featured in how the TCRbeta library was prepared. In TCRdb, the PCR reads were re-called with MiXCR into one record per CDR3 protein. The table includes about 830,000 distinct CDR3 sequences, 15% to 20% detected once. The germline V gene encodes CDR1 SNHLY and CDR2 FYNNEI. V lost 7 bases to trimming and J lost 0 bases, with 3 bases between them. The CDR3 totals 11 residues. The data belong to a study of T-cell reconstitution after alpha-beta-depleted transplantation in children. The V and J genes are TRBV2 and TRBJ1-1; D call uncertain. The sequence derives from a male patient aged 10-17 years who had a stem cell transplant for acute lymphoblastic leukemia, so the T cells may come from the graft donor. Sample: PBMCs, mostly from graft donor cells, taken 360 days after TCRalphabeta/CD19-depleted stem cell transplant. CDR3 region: CASKMNTEAFF. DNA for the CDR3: TGTGCCAGCAAGATGAACACTGAAGCTTTCTTT.